Listed below are T cell receptor beta chains from one sample, sequenced in a study of T cell changes during pregnancy in multiple sclerosis. Libraries were prepared by immunoSEQ multiplex PCR; TCRdb keeps only in-frame clonotypes and omits some of them. The repertoire consists of some 20,000 clones, with around 90% occurring once and the leading ten covering roughly 5.7%. This material consisted of CD8+ T cells from peripheral blood mononuclear cells, taken in the second trimester of pregnancy. The receptors shown here come from a female donor in good health, enrolled as a control in a pregnancy study. Both conserved end residues are part of each CDR3. D genes are given only for firm matches. Part of the rows lack a size; the others show once, few, many or a class for expanded clones.

V	J	D	size	DNA	CDR3
TRBV4-3	TRBJ2-5	TRBD2	NA	TGCGCCAGCAGCCCGGGGACTAGCGGGCCACAAGAGACCCAGTACTTC	CASSPGTSGPQETQYF
TRBV30	TRBJ2-7	NA	NA	TGTGCCTGGAGTGTACCGGCCCACGGACAGACCTACGAGCAGTACTTC	CAWSVPAHGQTYEQYF
TRBV27	TRBJ1-1	TRBD1	NA	TGTGCCAGCAGCTCAAGACAGGGACAAATGAACACTGAAGCTTTCTTT	CASSSRQGQMNTEAFF
TRBV13	TRBJ2-3	NA	NA	TGTGCCAGCAGCTTTCGTAACGAAAGAGGGGATACGCAGTATTTT	CASSFRNERGDTQYF
TRBV10-3	TRBJ2-1	TRBD2	NA	TGTGCCATCGGGGGACTAGCGGGATACAATGAGCAGTTCTTC	CAIGGLAGYNEQFF
TRBV6-5	TRBJ2-3	NA	NA	TGTGCCAGCAGTTACTTAGGGGCAGCCACAGATACGCAGTATTTT	CASSYLGAATDTQYF
TRBV28	TRBJ1-2	NA	NA	TGTGTCAGCAGTTACCTCCAGAGACAGATTTATAACTATGGCTACACCTTC	CVSSYLQRQIYNYGYTF
TRBV6-1	TRBJ2-3	TRBD2	NA	TGTGCCAGCAGTGATTTAGCGGGAGCAGATACGCAGTATTTT	CASSDLAGADTQYF
TRBV6-1	TRBJ1-1	NA	once	TGTGCCACCACTTGGAACACTGAAGCTTTCTTT	CATTWNTEAFF
TRBV6-5	TRBJ1-1	NA	NA	TGTGCCAGCAGACCAGACGAGCGGATGGCTGAAGCTTTCTTT	CASRPDERMAEAFF
TRBV6-5	TRBJ1-3	TRBD1	NA	TGTGCCACCAGGAGGACAGGGGACCCTGGAAACACCATATATTTT	CATRRTGDPGNTIYF
TRBV27	TRBJ2-7	NA	NA	TGTGCCAGCAGCTCACTGGACACCCACGAGCAGTACTTC	CASSSLDTHEQYF
TRBV7-9	TRBJ1-1	TRBD1	NA	TGTGCCAGCAGCGGGGACAGGGACACTGAAGCTTTCTTT	CASSGDRDTEAFF
TRBV11-2	TRBJ2-1	TRBD1	NA	TGTGCCAGCAGCTTAATGACAGGCAGAGGGGGCTGGGATGAGCAGTTCTTC	CASSLMTGRGGWDEQFF
TRBV2	TRBJ2-2	TRBD2	NA	TGTGCCAGCAGTGATAGGGCGGGAGGGCCCAACACCGGGGAGCTGTTTTTT	CASSDRAGGPNTGELFF
TRBV2	TRBJ1-2	NA	few	TGTGCCAGCAGTGAAAGCGGGTTGGTTAGGGTTTACACCTTC	CASSESGLVRVYTF
TRBV7-2	TRBJ2-1	TRBD2	NA	TGTGCCAGCAGCTTAGGACGAGCGGGAGGCCGGGGTGAGCAGTTCTTC	CASSLGRAGGRGEQFF